These 19 T cell receptor beta chains share one sample of origin, sequenced in a study of cytomegalovirus exposure and HLA in healthy donors. The primer mix had 60 Vbeta and 13 Jbeta primers. The data were produced by immunoSEQ multiplex PCR, yet TCRdb's version contains in-frame clones alone and is incomplete. The sample includes 200,000 to 250,000 clones, 85% to 90% of them seen just once. The sequenced material came from PBMCs. The receptors were sampled from a young woman in good health and CMV-seronegative.

The chain joins TRBV15 to TRBJ2-3; 7 positions agree with TRBD2. Losses at the gene ends were 3 bases for V and 4 bases for J; bases not matched to a gene: 10. CDR3 length equals 16 residues. Germline CDR1 and CDR2: LNHNV and YYDKDF (reference sequence). DNA for the CDR3: TGTGCCACCAGCAGCGGGAGCGGGAACTACCCAGATACGCAGTATTTT. Its protein is CATSSGSGNYPDTQYF.

This clone has only one observation. The J gene is TRBJ2-3, the V gene TRBV11-2, with a tentative D call TRBD1 (6 bases). V lost 1 base, J lost 0 bases, and 8 bases lay in between. Germline V gene lookup returns CDR1 SGHAT and CDR2 FQNNGV. The CDR3 is made up of 15 amino acids. The CDR3 sequence: CASSLAGVSTDTQYF. The CDR3 region has the DNA TGTGCCAGCAGCTTAGCAGGGGTGAGCACAGATACGCAGTATTTT.

This clone is a singleton in its sample. The chain is built from TRBV4-3 and TRBJ1-1; 9 nucleotides align to TRBD1. V lost 3 bases and J lost 14; bases outside the gene matches: 13. Germline CDR1 and CDR2: LGHNA and YSLEER. The CDR3 covers 14 residues. The CDR3 spells CASSQDLSRTGAFF. The CDR3 nucleotides are TGCGCCAGCAGCCAGGACTTATCACGGACAGGGGCCTTCTTT.

The rearrangement joins TRBV29-1 to TRBJ1-2; D unclear. Germline CDR1 SQVTM, CDR2 ANQGSEA. Deletions cut 0 bases from V and 4 bases from J, with 12 bases between. The CDR3 is 14 amino acids. CDR3 protein: CSVEDWSRGYGYTF. CDR3 DNA: TGCAGCGTTGAAGATTGGAGTCGCGGCTATGGCTACACCTTC.

V and J are TRBV4-3 and TRBJ2-5; TRBD2 aligns across 10 bases. CDR1 is LGHNA, CDR2 YSLEER, per germline. The CDR3 covers 14 residues. J lost 3 bases, V lost 3 bases, and 1 base had no gene match. CDR3 loop: CASSHLAGEETQYF. Here the CDR3 DNA reads TGCGCCAGCAGCCACCTAGCGGGGGAAGAGACCCAGTACTTC.

CDR3 nucleotide sequence: TGTGCCAGCTCACCCGAGACTGGACAGGGGGCTTTTCGTGGCTACACCTTC. Translating gives CASSPETGQGAFRGYTF. V is TRBV18 and J is TRBJ1-2; TRBD1 agrees at 11 bases. This CDR3 has 17 residues. The germline V gene encodes CDR1 KGHSH and CDR2 LQKENI. J was trimmed by 7 bases and V by 3 bases; bases with no gene match: 13.

The gene calls are TRBV29-1 and TRBJ2-5, with D hard to call. The CDR3 has 10 amino acids. The V and J ends lost 3 bases and 4 bases respectively, with 3 bases between them. CDR1 is SQVTM, CDR2 ANQGSEA, per germline. CDR3 sequence (DNA): TGCAGCGTTGATAGAGAGACCCAGTACTTC. As protein: CSVDRETQYF.

The rearrangement joins TRBV18 to TRBJ1-3, with 10 positions matching TRBD1. The V gene end was trimmed by 4 bases and the J gene end by 3 bases; junction bases not matched to a gene: 6. The CDR3 is 16 residues long. From germline, CDR1 is KGHSH and CDR2 LQKENI. Here the CDR3 reads CASSQRTGGYGNTIYF. In nucleotides, the CDR3 is TGTGCCAGCTCACAACGGACAGGGGGTTATGGAAACACCATATATTTT. Complete variable domain (other parts from reference TRBV18 and TRBJ1-3): NAGVMQNPRHLVRRRGQEARLRCSPMKGHSHVYWYRQLPEEGLKFMVYLQKENIIDESGMPKERFSAEFPKEGPSILRIQQVVRGDSAAYFCASSQRTGGYGNTIYFGEGSWLTVV.

The chain uses TRBV5-1 and TRBJ1-4; 8 nucleotides align to TRBD1. The CDR3 contains 15 residues. Germline lookup yields CDR1 SGHRS and CDR2 YFSETQ. V lost 0 bases and J lost 8; bases outside the gene matches: 6. The CDR3 bases are TGCGCCAGCAGCTTGGGACAGGGGAGTAGAGAAAAACTGTTTTTT. This gives the protein CASSLGQGSREKLFF.

The chain couples TRBV19 to TRBJ2-7; 7 bases line up with TRBD2. The CDR3 consists of 16 residues. Germline V lookup: CDR1 LNHDA, CDR2 SQIVND (reference sequence). J was trimmed by 0 bases and V by 7 bases; bases with no gene match: 12. CDR3 DNA: TGTGCCAGTACCATTGGGTGGGGCGGGAGCTCCTACGAGCAGTACTTC. Amino acids: CASTIGWGGSSYEQYF.

This clone showed up just a few times. The chain joins TRBV7-9 to TRBJ1-1; maybe TRBD1 (6 bases). CDR1 and CDR2 (germline): SEHNR, FQNEAQ (reference sequence). Trimming stripped 3 bases from V and 3 bases from J, with 11 bases between. There are 14 residues in the CDR3. This CDR3 is CASSLPGGDTEAFF. The CDR3 DNA sequence: TGTGCCAGCAGCTTGCCGGGGGGCGACACTGAAGCTTTCTTT.

Remarks on this clone: The germline gene is not matched at one end of the junction; a read error may be the cause. The V gene is TRBV10-3, the J gene TRBJ2-5; the match to TRBD2 covers 11 bases. This CDR3 comprises 15 residues. CDR1 and CDR2 (germline): ENHRY, SYGVKD. CDR3 nucleotides: TGTACCATCAGTGAGCCTGGACTAGCGGGAGAGACCCAGTACTTC. Protein product: CTISEPGLAGETQYF.

The chain is built from TRBV27 and TRBJ1-2; no clear D. The length of the CDR3 is 15 residues. V shed 5 bases and J shed 5 bases, with 18 bases lying between them. Germline-derived CDR1 and CDR2 are MNHEY and SMNVEV (reference sequence). The CDR3 DNA reads as TGTGCCAGCAGTATGACACAACCTAGCGGGTATGGCTACACCTTC. As protein: CASSMTQPSGYGYTF.

V usage is TRBV19 and J usage is TRBJ2-4; no clear D. Trimming removed 5 bases at V and 0 bases at J, with 14 bases between. The germline V gene encodes CDR1 LNHDA and CDR2 SQIVND (reference sequence). The CDR3 loop spans 16 amino acids. In nucleotides, the CDR3 is TGTGCCAGTAGTGGATCCGGGTCTTTAGCCAAAAACATTCAGTACTTC. The encoded protein is CASSGSGSLAKNIQYF. The full variable domain, completed using reference TRBV19 and TRBJ2-4, is DGGITQSPKYLFRKEGQNVTLSCEQNLNHDAMYWYRQDPGQGLRLIYYSQIVNDFQKGDIAEGYSVSREKKESFPLTVTSAQKNPTAFYLCASSGSGSLAKNIQYFGAGTRLSVL.

This CDR3 reads CAWGPRQFSNQPQHF. The CDR3 region has the DNA TGTGCCTGGGGCCCTAGGCAGTTTTCCAATCAGCCCCAGCATTTT. The chain recombines TRBV30 with TRBJ1-5, with D unresolved. The CDR3 consists of 15 residues. V shed 5 bases and J shed 3 bases, with 17 bases lying between them. Germline-derived CDR1 and CDR2 are GTSNPN and SVGIG (reference sequence).

J is TRBJ1-1 and V is TRBV11-1; 8 nucleotides align to TRBD1. V lost 3 bases and J lost 5; bases outside the gene matches: 5. In germline, CDR1 is SGHAT, CDR2 FQDESV (reference sequence). This CDR3 region has 14 residues. The CDR3 DNA follows: TGTGCCAGCAGCTTTTTAACAGGGGGGACTGAAGCTTTCTTT. Translation gives CASSFLTGGTEAFF.

The chain has TRBV4-3 and TRBJ1-5, with unresolved D. Trimming left V 0 bases short and J 5 bases short, with 5 bases between. Germline CDR1 is LGHNA and CDR2 is YSLEER. The CDR3 spans 13 residues. The CDR3 DNA reads TGCGCCAGCAGCCAAGATCGTCATCAGCCCCAGCATTTT. It is translated as CASSQDRHQPQHF.

The chain joins TRBV4-1 to TRBJ1-3; possible D gene TRBD1, 5 bases. Germline CDR1 and CDR2: MGHRA and YSYEKL. The CDR3 covers 17 residues. V was trimmed by 1 base and J by 5 bases, leaving 18 bases between them. The CDR3 DNA reads as TGCGCCAGCAGCCAAGCTGAAGGGGTTTTAATGAGAAACACCATATATTTT. Protein product: CASSQAEGVLMRNTIYF.

This sequence joins TRBV5-4 and TRBJ1-4; a weak D match, TRBD1 (6 bases). V was cut by 2 bases and J by 1 base, with 6 bases left in between. The CDR3 is 14 residues long. Germline-derived CDR1 and CDR2 are SGHNT and YYREEE (reference sequence). The CDR3 protein is CASSLGGTNEKLFF. In nucleotides, the CDR3 is TGTGCCAGCAGCTTAGGGGGAACTAATGAAAAACTGTTTTTT.